This is a list of T cell receptor beta chains from one sample in a study of shared clonotypes between healthy human individuals. Assay: immunoSEQ multiplex PCR; the TCRdb copy retains only in-frame clones and omits some. The sample has 2 million to 2.5 million clones, less than 95% seen once. Source material: naive CD8+ T cells sorted from blood. These TCRs come from a man aged 18 to 35 in good health. CDR3s include the opening cysteine and the closing phenylalanine or tryptophan. D genes are given only for firm matches. Clone size is given for some rows only: seen once, a few or many times, or a class if the clone is expanded.

j_call: TRBJ2-6; clone_size: NA; v_call: TRBV27; d_call: TRBD2; cdr3_aa: CASRYGGSGANVLTF; cdr3_nt: TGTGCCAGCAGATACGGGGGGTCTGGGGCCAACGTCCTGACTTTC
j_call: TRBJ1-1; clone_size: once; v_call: TRBV25-1; d_call: NA; cdr3_aa: CASSPFRRDTEAFF; cdr3_nt: TGTGCCAGCAGCCCTTTCCGGAGGGACACTGAAGCTTTCTTT
j_call: TRBJ1-1; clone_size: NA; v_call: TRBV9; d_call: TRBD1; cdr3_aa: CASSTTGEREAFF; cdr3_nt: TGTGCCAGCAGCACAACAGGGGAACGGGAAGCTTTCTTT
j_call: TRBJ2-7; clone_size: once; v_call: TRBV13; d_call: TRBD2; cdr3_aa: CASSWATSGGSSSYEQYF; cdr3_nt: TGTGCCAGCAGCTGGGCGACTAGCGGGGGGTCTAGCTCCTACGAGCAGTACTTC
j_call: TRBJ1-4; clone_size: NA; v_call: TRBV30; d_call: NA; cdr3_aa: CAWSYGVNEKLFF; cdr3_nt: TGTGCCTGGAGTTACGGCGTCAATGAAAAACTGTTTTTT
j_call: TRBJ2-1; clone_size: NA; v_call: TRBV5-1; d_call: NA; cdr3_aa: CASSLAYRQRAGVDEQFF; cdr3_nt: TGCGCCAGCAGCTTGGCCTACAGACAGCGGGCCGGCGTGGATGAGCAGTTCTTC
j_call: TRBJ2-2; clone_size: NA; v_call: TRBV4-3; d_call: NA; cdr3_aa: CASSQDRDLTPGGELFF; cdr3_nt: TGCGCCAGCAGCCAAGATCGGGACCTCACACCGGGCGGGGAGCTGTTTTTT
j_call: TRBJ1-1; clone_size: few; v_call: TRBV30; d_call: NA; cdr3_aa: CAWSGQEAFF; cdr3_nt: TGTGCCTGGAGCGGACAGGAAGCTTTCTTT
j_call: TRBJ2-7; clone_size: NA; v_call: TRBV30; d_call: TRBD2; cdr3_aa: CAWSVQAGVSYEQYF; cdr3_nt: TGTGCCTGGAGTGTCCAAGCGGGAGTGTCCTACGAGCAGTACTTC
j_call: TRBJ2-7; clone_size: NA; v_call: TRBV7-2; d_call: NA; cdr3_aa: CASSLVKNYEQYF; cdr3_nt: TGTGCCAGCAGCTTAGTAAAAAACTACGAGCAGTACTTC
j_call: TRBJ2-7; clone_size: NA; v_call: TRBV27; d_call: TRBD1; cdr3_aa: CASSFSTGAASYEQYF; cdr3_nt: TGTGCCAGCAGTTTCTCTACAGGGGCTGCCTCCTACGAGCAGTACTTC
j_call: TRBJ1-4; clone_size: NA; v_call: TRBV5-6; d_call: NA; cdr3_aa: CASSFGRTPKNEKLVF; cdr3_nt: TGTGCCAGCAGCTTTGGACGGACACCTAAGAATGAAAAACTGGTTTTT
j_call: TRBJ2-2; clone_size: NA; v_call: TRBV25-1; d_call: TRBD2; cdr3_aa: CASSLAGEVGELFF; cdr3_nt: TGTGCCAGCAGTCTAGCGGGAGAGGTCGGGGAGCTGTTTTTT
j_call: TRBJ2-7; clone_size: NA; v_call: TRBV5-1; d_call: TRBD2; cdr3_aa: CASSLSGRNYEQYF; cdr3_nt: TGCGCCAGCAGCTTGAGCGGGAGAAACTACGAGCAGTACTTC
j_call: TRBJ2-5; clone_size: NA; v_call: TRBV5-6; d_call: NA; cdr3_aa: CASSLTGLETQYF; cdr3_nt: TGTGCCAGCAGCTTAACAGGGTTGGAGACCCAGTACTTC
j_call: TRBJ2-1; clone_size: NA; v_call: TRBV7-9; d_call: NA; cdr3_aa: CASSSRPNEQFF; cdr3_nt: TGTGCCAGCAGCTCCCGACCTAATGAGCAGTTCTTC
j_call: TRBJ1-1; clone_size: NA; v_call: TRBV30; d_call: NA; cdr3_aa: CAWALGVTEAFF; cdr3_nt: TGTGCCTGGGCCCTAGGGGTCACTGAAGCTTTCTTT
j_call: TRBJ2-7; clone_size: NA; v_call: TRBV19; d_call: TRBD1; cdr3_aa: CASSMRDRVYEQYF; cdr3_nt: TGTGCCAGTAGTATGAGAGACAGGGTATACGAGCAGTACTTC
j_call: TRBJ2-7; clone_size: NA; v_call: TRBV27; d_call: TRBD1; cdr3_aa: CASRYRGNYEQYF; cdr3_nt: TGTGCCAGCCGTTACAGGGGTAATTACGAGCAGTACTTC
j_call: TRBJ1-5; clone_size: once; v_call: TRBV5-6; d_call: TRBD1; cdr3_aa: CASSATGQPQHF; cdr3_nt: TGTGCCAGCAGCGCGACAGGGCAGCCCCAGCATTTT
j_call: TRBJ2-7; clone_size: NA; v_call: TRBV7-9; d_call: NA; cdr3_aa: CASSEQSSYEQYF; cdr3_nt: TGTGCCAGCAGCGAACAGTCGTCCTACGAGCAGTACTTC
j_call: TRBJ1-5; clone_size: NA; v_call: TRBV4-3; d_call: TRBD1; cdr3_aa: CASSRLTGTDQPQHF; cdr3_nt: TGCGCCAGCAGCCGATTGACAGGGACCGATCAGCCCCAGCATTTT
j_call: TRBJ2-7; clone_size: NA; v_call: TRBV7-2; d_call: TRBD2; cdr3_aa: CASSPGTSTYEQYF; cdr3_nt: TGTGCCAGCAGCCCCGGGACTAGTACGTACGAGCAGTACTTC
j_call: TRBJ2-1; clone_size: once; v_call: TRBV11-2; d_call: NA; cdr3_aa: CASSSGVSSYNEQFF; cdr3_nt: TGTGCCAGCAGCTCCGGGGTAAGCTCCTACAATGAGCAGTTCTTC
j_call: TRBJ2-2; clone_size: NA; v_call: TRBV9; d_call: TRBD1; cdr3_aa: CASSSDRGTGELFF; cdr3_nt: TGTGCCAGCAGCTCGGACAGGGGAACCGGGGAGCTGTTTTTT
j_call: TRBJ2-1; clone_size: NA; v_call: TRBV6-1; d_call: TRBD2; cdr3_aa: CASSEVAGADEQFF; cdr3_nt: TGTGCCAGCAGTGAGGTAGCGGGCGCCGATGAGCAGTTCTTC
j_call: TRBJ2-7; clone_size: once; v_call: TRBV29-1; d_call: NA; cdr3_aa: CSVTSHEQYF; cdr3_nt: TGCAGCGTTACATCGCACGAGCAGTACTTC
j_call: TRBJ1-4; clone_size: NA; v_call: TRBV15; d_call: NA; cdr3_aa: CATSSDLQGRREKLFF; cdr3_nt: TGTGCCACCAGCTCCGACCTCCAGGGCCGTCGGGAAAAACTGTTTTTT
j_call: TRBJ2-1; clone_size: NA; v_call: TRBV29-1; d_call: TRBD2; cdr3_aa: CSVDGALADYNEQFF; cdr3_nt: TGCAGCGTTGACGGGGCCCTAGCGGACTACAATGAGCAGTTCTTC
j_call: TRBJ1-4; clone_size: NA; v_call: TRBV9; d_call: NA; cdr3_aa: CASSVEAGVGEKLFF; cdr3_nt: TGTGCCAGCAGCGTAGAGGCCGGGGTGGGGGAAAAACTGTTTTTT
j_call: TRBJ1-6; clone_size: NA; v_call: TRBV10-2; d_call: NA; cdr3_aa: CASRDLDGSSYNSPLHF; cdr3_nt: TGCGCCAGTAGGGACCTTGACGGTAGCTCCTATAATTCACCCCTCCACTTT
j_call: TRBJ2-7; clone_size: NA; v_call: TRBV5-6; d_call: NA; cdr3_aa: CASTSGQGSYEQYF; cdr3_nt: TGTGCCAGCACCTCGGGGCAGGGATCCTACGAGCAGTACTTC
j_call: TRBJ2-7; clone_size: NA; v_call: TRBV7-2; d_call: TRBD2; cdr3_aa: CASSLERLAVSSYEQYF; cdr3_nt: TGTGCCAGCAGCTTAGAGCGTCTAGCGGTAAGCTCCTACGAGCAGTACTTC
j_call: TRBJ2-3; clone_size: NA; v_call: TRBV7-6; d_call: TRBD2; cdr3_aa: CASSLGGGGAEDTQYF; cdr3_nt: TGTGCCAGCAGCTTAGGCGGCGGGGGGGCTGAAGATACGCAGTATTTT